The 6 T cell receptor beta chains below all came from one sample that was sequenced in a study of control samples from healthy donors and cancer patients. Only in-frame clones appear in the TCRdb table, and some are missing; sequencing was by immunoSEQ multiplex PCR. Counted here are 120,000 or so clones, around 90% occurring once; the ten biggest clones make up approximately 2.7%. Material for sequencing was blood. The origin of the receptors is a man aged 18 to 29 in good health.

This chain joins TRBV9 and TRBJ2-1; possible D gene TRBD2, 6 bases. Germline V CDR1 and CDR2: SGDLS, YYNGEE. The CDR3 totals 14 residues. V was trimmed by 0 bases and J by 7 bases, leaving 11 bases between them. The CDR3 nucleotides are TGTGCCAGCAGCGTAGCGGGAGCAGAAAATGAGCAGTTCTTC. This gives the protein CASSVAGAENEQFF.

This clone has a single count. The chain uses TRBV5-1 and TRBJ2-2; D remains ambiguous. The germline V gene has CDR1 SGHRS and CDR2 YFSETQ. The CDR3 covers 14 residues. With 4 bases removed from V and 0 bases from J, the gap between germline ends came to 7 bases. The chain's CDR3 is CASSSNANTGELFF. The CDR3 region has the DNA TGCGCCAGCAGCAGTAACGCGAACACCGGGGAGCTGTTTTTT.

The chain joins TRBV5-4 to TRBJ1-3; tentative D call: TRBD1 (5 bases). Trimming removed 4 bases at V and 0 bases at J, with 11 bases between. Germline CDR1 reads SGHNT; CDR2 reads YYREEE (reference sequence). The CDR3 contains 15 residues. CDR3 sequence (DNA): TGTGCCAGCAGCCCCGGGGGGGGCTCTGGAAACACCATATATTTT. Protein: CASSPGGGSGNTIYF. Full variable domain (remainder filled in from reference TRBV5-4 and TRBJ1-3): ETGVTQSPTHLIKTRGQQVTLRCSSQSGHNTVSWYQQALGQGPQFIFQYYREEENGRGNFPPRFSGLQFPNYSSELNVNALELDDSALYLCASSPGGGSGNTIYFGEGSWLTVV.

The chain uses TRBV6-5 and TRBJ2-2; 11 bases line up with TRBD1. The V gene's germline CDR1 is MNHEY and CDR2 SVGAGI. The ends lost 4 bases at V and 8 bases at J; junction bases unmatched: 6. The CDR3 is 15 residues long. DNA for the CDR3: TGTGCCAGCAGTTCGGGACAGGGGGGGTTAGGGGAGCTGTTTTTT. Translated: CASSSGQGGLGELFF.

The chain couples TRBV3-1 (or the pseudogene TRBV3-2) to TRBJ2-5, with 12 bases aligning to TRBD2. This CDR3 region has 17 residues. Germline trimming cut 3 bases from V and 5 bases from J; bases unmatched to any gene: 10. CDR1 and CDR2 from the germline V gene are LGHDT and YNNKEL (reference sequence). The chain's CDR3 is CASSQVLAGGLLETQYF. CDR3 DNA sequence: TGTGCCAGCAGCCAGGTACTAGCGGGGGGCCTTCTCGAGACCCAGTACTTC.

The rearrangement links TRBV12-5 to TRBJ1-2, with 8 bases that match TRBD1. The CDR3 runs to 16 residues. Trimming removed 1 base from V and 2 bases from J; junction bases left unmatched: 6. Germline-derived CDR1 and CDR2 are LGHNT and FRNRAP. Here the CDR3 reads CASGLADRGMNYGYTF. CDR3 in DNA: TGTGCTAGTGGTTTGGCCGACAGGGGAATGAACTATGGCTACACCTTC. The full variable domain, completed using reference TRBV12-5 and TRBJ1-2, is DARVTQTPRHKVTEMGQEVTMRCQPILGHNTVFWYRQTMMQGLELLAYFRNRAPLDDSGMPKDRFSAEMPDATLATLKIQPSEPRDSAVYFCASGLADRGMNYGYTFGSGTRLTVV.